This T cell receptor (beta chain) originates from a study of T cell changes during pregnancy in multiple sclerosis. The method was immunoSEQ multiplex PCR; TCRdb's version includes in-frame clones alone and lacks a portion of them. The table has approximately 100,000 clones, approximately 90% seen once; the top ten hold about 0.93%. Germline V gene lookup returns CDR1 MNHEY and CDR2 SVGAGI. This CDR3 has 11 amino acids. Trimming left V 7 bases short and J 8 bases short, with 9 bases between. Sequenced material: peripheral blood, taken after pregnancy. The sequence was collected from a female donor with multiple sclerosis, enrolled in a pregnancy study. The rearrangement links TRBV6-5 to TRBJ2-1; D gene unclear. CDR3 DNA: TGTGCCAGCACCCTTTCCGATGAGCAGTTCTTC. It encodes CASTLSDEQFF.